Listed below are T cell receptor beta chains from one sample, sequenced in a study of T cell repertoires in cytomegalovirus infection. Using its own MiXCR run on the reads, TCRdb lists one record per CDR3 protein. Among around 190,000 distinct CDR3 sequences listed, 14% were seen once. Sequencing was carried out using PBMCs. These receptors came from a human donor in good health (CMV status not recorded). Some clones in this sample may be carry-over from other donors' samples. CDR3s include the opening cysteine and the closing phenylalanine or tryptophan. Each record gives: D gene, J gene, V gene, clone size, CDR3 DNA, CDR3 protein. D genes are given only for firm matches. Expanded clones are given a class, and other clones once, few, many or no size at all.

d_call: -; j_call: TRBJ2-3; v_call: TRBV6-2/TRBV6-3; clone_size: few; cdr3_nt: TGTGCCAGCAGTTCGCCAGTTAGGCAGGGCTACACAGATACGCAGTATTTT; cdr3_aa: CASSSPVRQGYTDTQYF
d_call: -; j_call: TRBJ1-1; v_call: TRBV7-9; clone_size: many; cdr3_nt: TGTGCCAGCAGCGGGGCCCTCGGACGGCACACTGAAGCTTTCTTT; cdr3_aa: CASSGALGRHTEAFF
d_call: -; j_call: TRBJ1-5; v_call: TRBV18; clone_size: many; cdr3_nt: TGTGCCAGCTCACCGCTCACGGTGGATTCTAGCAATCAGCCCCAGCATTTT; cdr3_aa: CASSPLTVDSSNQPQHF
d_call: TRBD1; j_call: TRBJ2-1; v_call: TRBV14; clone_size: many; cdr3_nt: TGTGCCAGCAGCCACCCGAAGGGGGGACAGGGCCACAATGAGCAGTTCTTC; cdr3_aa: CASSHPKGGQGHNEQFF
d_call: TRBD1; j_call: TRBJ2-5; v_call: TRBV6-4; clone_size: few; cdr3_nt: TGTGCCAGCAGTAAAGGACAGGGGGACCAAGAGACCCAGTACTTC; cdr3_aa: CASSKGQGDQETQYF
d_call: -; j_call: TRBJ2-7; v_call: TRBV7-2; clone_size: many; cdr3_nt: TGTGCCAGCAGCTTAGATGGTGCGGGGACCTCCTACGAGCAGTACTTC; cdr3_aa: CASSLDGAGTSYEQYF
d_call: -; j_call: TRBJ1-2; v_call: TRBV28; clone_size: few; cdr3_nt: TGTGCCAGCAGTGTGGCAGGACCCTATGGCTACACCTTC; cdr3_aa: CASSVAGPYGYTF
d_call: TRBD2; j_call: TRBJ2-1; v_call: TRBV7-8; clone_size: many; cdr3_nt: TGTGCCAGCAGCTTAGTGGTAGCGGGCATGCATACCCTATCCTACAATGAGCAGTTCTTC; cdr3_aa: CASSLVVAGMHTLSYNEQFF
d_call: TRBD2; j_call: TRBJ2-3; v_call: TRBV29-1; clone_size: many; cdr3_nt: TGCAGCGTTCTGACTAGCGGAGTTAGCACAGATACGCAGTATTTT; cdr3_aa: CSVLTSGVSTDTQYF
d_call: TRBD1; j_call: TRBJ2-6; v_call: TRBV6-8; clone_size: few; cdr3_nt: TGTGCCAGCAGTAACAGGGGGACTGGGGCCAACGTCCTGACTTTC; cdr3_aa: CASSNRGTGANVLTF
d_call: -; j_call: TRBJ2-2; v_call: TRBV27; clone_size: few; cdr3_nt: TGTGCCAGCAGTGCGAACACCGGGGAGCTGTTTTTT; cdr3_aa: CASSANTGELFF
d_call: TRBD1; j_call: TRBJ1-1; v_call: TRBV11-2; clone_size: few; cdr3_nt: TGTGCCAGCAGCGCGGACAGGGTCGCTGAAGCTTTCTTT; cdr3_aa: CASSADRVAEAFF
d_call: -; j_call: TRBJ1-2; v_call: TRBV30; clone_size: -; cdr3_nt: TGTGCCTGGAGTGTAACCGGGGTCCATGGCTACACCTTC; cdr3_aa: CAWSVTGVHGYTF
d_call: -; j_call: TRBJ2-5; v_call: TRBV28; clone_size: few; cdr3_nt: TGTGCCAGCAGTTCGTTAAAAGAGACCCAGTACTTC; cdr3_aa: CASSSLKETQYF
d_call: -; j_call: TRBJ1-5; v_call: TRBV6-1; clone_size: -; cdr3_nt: TGTGCCAGCAGTGAAGGGTTAAATAAAAATCAGCCCCAGCATTTT; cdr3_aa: CASSEGLNKNQPQHF
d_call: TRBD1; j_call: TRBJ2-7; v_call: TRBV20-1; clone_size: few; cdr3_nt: TGCAGTGCTAGAAATCAGTCGAGGGGCAGGGGGTGGTGGGATGACGAGCAGTACTTC; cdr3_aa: CSARNQSRGRGWWDDEQYF
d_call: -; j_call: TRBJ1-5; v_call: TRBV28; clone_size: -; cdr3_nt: TGTGCCAGCAGTCCGCAAACAGGGTTCCCCTATAGCAATCAGCCCCAGCATTTT; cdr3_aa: CASSPQTGFPYSNQPQHF
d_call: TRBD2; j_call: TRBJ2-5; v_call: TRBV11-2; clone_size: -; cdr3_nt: TGTGCCAGCAGCCCGAGGACTAGCGGACTACAAGAGACCCAGTACTTC; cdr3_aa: CASSPRTSGLQETQYF
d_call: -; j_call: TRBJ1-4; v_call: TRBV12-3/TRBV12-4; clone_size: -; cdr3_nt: TGTGCCAGCAGTTCCGACACAACCCCAGGGGAAAAACTGTTTTTT; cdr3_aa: CASSSDTTPGEKLFF
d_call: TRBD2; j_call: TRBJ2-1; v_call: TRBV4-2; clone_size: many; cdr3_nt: TGTGCCAGCAGCCAAGATGAAGCCAGCGGGAGAGGCAATGAGCAGTTCTTC; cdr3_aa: CASSQDEASGRGNEQFF
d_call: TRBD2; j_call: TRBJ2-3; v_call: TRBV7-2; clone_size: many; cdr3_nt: TGTGCCAGCAGCTTACTCACTAGCGGGAGGGCATACACAGATACGCAGTATTTT; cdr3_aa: CASSLLTSGRAYTDTQYF
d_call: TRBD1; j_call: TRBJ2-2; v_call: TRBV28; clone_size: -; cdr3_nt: TGTGCCAGCACCGAGGAGGACAGGGGGACCGGGGAGCTGTTTTTT; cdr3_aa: CASTEEDRGTGELFF
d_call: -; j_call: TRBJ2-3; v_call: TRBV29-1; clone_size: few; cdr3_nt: TGCAGCGTGGTAGGGAGCCTTGGACACACAGATACGCAGTATTTT; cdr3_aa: CSVVGSLGHTDTQYF
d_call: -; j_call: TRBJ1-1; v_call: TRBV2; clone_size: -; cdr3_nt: TGTGCCAGCAGTGAACAGGGTACTGAAGCTTTCTTT; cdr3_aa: CASSEQGTEAFF
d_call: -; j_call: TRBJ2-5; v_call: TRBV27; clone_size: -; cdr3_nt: TGTGCCAGCAGAGAGGGGCCGGCGGAGACCCAGTACTTC; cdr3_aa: CASREGPAETQYF
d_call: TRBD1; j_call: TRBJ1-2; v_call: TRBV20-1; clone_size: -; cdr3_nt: TGCAGTGCTAGACTTAGGACAGGGGGCAATGGCTACACCTTC; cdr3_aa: CSARLRTGGNGYTF
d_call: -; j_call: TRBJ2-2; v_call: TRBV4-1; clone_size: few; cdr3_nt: TGCGCCAGCAGCCAAGTTTCTGAAAACACCGGGGAGCTGTTTTTT; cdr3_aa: CASSQVSENTGELFF
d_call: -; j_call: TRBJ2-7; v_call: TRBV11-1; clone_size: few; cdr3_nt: TGTGCCAGCACCGTGGGAGGGACAGTCTCCTACGAGCAGTACTTC; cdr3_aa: CASTVGGTVSYEQYF
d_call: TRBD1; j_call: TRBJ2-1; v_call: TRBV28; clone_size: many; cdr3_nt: TGTGCCAGCAGTTTAGCCGGGACAGGCGTCAATGAGCAGTTCTTC; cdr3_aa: CASSLAGTGVNEQFF
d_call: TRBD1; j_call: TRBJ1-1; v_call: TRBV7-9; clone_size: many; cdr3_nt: TGTGCCAGCAGCTTAAGCTGGGACAGGGGCCCTGAAGCTTTCTTT; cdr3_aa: CASSLSWDRGPEAFF
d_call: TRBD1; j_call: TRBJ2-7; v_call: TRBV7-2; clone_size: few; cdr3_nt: TGTGCCAGCAGCTTATGGGACAGGAGCTACGAGCAGTACTTC; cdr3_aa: CASSLWDRSYEQYF
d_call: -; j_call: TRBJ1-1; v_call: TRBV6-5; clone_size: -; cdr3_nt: TGTGCCAGCGCGGGGTATGTCAACACTGAAGCTTTCTTT; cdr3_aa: CASAGYVNTEAFF
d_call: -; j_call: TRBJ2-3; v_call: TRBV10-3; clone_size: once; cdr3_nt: TGTGCCATCAGTGATGGAGGAGATACGCAGTATTTT; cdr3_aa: CAISDGGDTQYF
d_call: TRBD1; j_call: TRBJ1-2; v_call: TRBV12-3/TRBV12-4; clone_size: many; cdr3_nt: TGTGCCAGCAGTTTTGGGACAGGGCGCGACTATGGCTACACCTTC; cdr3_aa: CASSFGTGRDYGYTF
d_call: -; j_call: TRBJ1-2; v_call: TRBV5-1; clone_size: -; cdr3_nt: TGCGCCAGCAGCTTAATAACGGGTAATGGCTACACCTTC; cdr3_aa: CASSLITGNGYTF
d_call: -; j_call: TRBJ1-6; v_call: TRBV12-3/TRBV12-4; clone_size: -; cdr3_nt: TGTGCCAGCAGCACCGGGTGGACTAATTCACCCCTCCACTTT; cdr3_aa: CASSTGWTNSPLHF
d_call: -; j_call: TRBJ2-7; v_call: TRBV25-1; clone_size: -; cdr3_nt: TGTGCCGCAAGCCTCGGGGGTCCACTAACCTACGAGCAGTACTTC; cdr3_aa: CAASLGGPLTYEQYF
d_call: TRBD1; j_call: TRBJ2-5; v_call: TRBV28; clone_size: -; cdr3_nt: TGTGCCGCTCAAACAGGGGATGGGCGAGAGACCCAGTACTTC; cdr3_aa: CAAQTGDGRETQYF
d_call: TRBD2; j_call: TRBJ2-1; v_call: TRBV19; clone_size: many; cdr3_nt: TGTGCCAGTAGGGGGCTAGCGGGAGGGCCGGTCAGCCATGAGCAGTTCTTC; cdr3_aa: CASRGLAGGPVSHEQFF
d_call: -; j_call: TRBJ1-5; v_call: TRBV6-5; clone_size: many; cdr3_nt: TGTGCCAGCAGTCCCGAGGGGGAAACGATTAGCAATCAGCCCCAGCATTTT; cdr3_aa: CASSPEGETISNQPQHF
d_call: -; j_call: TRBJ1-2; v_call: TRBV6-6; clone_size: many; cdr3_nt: TGTGCCAGCAGTCCCCTGGGGGTCTACACCTTC; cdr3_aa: CASSPLGVYTF
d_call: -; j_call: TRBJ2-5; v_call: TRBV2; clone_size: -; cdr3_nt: TGTGCCTCGCCGGGGATCGAGGGGGAGACCCAGTACTTC; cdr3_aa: CASPGIEGETQYF
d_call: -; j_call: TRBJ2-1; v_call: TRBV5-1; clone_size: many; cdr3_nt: TGCGCCAGCAGTTTTAACGGAAACTCCTACAATGAGCAGTTCTTC; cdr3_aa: CASSFNGNSYNEQFF
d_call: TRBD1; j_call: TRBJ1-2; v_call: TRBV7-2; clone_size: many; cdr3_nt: TGTGCCAGCAGCTTTAGTTCGGACAGGGGTGGCTACACCTTC; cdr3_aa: CASSFSSDRGGYTF
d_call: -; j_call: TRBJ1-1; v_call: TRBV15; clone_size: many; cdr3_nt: TGTGCCACCGGGGGACATATGAACACTGAAGCTTTCTTT; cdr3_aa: CATGGHMNTEAFF
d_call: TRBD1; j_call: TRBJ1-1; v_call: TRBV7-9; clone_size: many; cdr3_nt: TGTGCCAGCAGCTTAAGACAGGGTTCTAACACTGAAGCTTTCTTT; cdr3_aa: CASSLRQGSNTEAFF
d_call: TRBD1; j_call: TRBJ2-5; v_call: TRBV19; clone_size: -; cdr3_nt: TGTGCCAGTAGGGCGACAGGGGCAAAAGAGACCCAGTACTTC; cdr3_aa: CASRATGAKETQYF
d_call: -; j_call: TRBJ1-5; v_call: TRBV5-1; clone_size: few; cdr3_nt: TGCGCCAGCAGCCCCGGCTGGACAGAGGACGGGCAGCCCCAGCATTTT; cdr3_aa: CASSPGWTEDGQPQHF
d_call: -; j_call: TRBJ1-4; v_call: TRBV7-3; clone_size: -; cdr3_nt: TGTGCCAGCAGCTGGGAAACTAATGAAAAACTGTTTTTT; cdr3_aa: CASSWETNEKLFF
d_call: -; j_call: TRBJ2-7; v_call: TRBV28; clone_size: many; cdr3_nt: TGTGCCAGCAGTTTAACAGGATTTTACGAGCAGTACTTC; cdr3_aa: CASSLTGFYEQYF